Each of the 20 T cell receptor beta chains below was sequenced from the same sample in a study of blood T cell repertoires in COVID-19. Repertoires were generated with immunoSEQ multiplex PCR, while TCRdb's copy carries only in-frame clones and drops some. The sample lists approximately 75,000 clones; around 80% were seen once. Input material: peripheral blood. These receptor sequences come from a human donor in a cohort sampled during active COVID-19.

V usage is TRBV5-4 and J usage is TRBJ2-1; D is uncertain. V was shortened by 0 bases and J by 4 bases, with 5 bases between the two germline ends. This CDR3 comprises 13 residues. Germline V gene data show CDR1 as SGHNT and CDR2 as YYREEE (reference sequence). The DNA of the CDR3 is TGTGCCAGCAGCTTGGAAGCTTACAATGAGCAGTTCTTC. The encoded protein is CASSLEAYNEQFF. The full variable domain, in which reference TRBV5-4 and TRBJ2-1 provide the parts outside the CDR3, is ETGVTQSPTHLIKTRGQQVTLRCSSQSGHNTVSWYQQALGQGPQFIFQYYREEENGRGNFPPRFSGLQFPNYSSELNVNALELDDSALYLCASSLEAYNEQFFGPGTRLTVL.

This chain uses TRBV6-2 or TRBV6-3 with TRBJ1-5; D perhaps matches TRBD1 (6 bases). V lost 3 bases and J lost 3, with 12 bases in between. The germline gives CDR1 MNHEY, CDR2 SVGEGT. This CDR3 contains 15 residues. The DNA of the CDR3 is TGTGCCAGCAGTTATTTCAGGGGAATCAATCAGCCCCAGCATTTT. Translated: CASSYFRGINQPQHF.

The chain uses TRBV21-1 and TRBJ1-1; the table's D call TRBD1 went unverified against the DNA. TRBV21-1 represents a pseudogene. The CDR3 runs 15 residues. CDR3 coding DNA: TGTGCCAGCAGCAGAAAACAGGGGGCGAGAACTGAAGCTTTCTTT. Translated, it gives CASSRKQGARTEAFF.

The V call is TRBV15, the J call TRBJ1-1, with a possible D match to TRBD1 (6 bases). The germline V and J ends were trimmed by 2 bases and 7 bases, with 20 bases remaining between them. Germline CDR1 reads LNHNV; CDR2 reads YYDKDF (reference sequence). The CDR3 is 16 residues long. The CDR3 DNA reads TGTGCCACCAGCAGACAGATGACAGGCACAGCCCTTGAAGCTTTCTTT. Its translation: CATSRQMTGTALEAFF. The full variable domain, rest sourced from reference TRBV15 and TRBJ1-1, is DAMVIQNPRYQVTQFGKPVTLSCSQTLNHNVMYWYQQKSSQAPKLLFHYYDKDFNNEADTPDNFQSRRPNTSFCFLDIRSPGLGDTAMYLCATSRQMTGTALEAFFGQGTRLTVV.

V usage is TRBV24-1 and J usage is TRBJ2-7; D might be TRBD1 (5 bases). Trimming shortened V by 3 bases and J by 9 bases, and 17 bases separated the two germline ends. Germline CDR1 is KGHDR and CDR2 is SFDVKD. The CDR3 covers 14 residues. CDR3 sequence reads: CATSDPTRTNGQYF. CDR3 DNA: TGTGCCACCAGTGATCCGACAAGGACAAACGGGCAGTACTTC.

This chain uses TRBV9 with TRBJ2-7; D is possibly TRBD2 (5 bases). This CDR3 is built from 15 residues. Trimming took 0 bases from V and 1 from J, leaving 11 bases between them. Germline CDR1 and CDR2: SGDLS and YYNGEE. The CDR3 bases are TGTGCCAGCAGCGTAGGAGTGGGCGGGTCCTACGAGCAGTACTTC. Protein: CASSVGVGGSYEQYF.

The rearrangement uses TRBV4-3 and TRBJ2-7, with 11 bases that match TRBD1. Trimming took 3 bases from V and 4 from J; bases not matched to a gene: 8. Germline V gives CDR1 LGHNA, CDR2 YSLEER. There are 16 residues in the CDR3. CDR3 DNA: TGCGCCAGCAGCCATGGCCCGGGACAGGGGGGATACGAGCAGTACTTC. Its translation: CASSHGPGQGGYEQYF.

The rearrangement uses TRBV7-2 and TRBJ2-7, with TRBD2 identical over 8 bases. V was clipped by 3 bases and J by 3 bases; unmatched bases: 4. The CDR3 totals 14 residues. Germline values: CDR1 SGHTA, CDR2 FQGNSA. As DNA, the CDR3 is TGTGCCAGCAGCTTGGGTAGCGGGGTCTACGAGCAGTACTTC. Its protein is CASSLGSGVYEQYF.

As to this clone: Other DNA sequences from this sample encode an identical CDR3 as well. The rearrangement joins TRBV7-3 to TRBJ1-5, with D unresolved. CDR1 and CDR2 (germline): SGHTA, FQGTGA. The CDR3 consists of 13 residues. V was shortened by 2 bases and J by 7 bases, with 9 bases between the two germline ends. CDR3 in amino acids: CASSLDRGQPQHF. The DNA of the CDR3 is TGTGCCAGCAGCTTAGACCGAGGCCAGCCCCAGCATTTT. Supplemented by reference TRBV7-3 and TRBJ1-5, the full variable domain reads GAGVSQTPSNKVTEKGKYVELRCDPISGHTALYWYRQSLGQGPEFLIYFQGTGAADDSGLPNDRFFAVRPEGSVSTLKIQRTERGDSAVYLCASSLDRGQPQHFGDGTRLSIL.

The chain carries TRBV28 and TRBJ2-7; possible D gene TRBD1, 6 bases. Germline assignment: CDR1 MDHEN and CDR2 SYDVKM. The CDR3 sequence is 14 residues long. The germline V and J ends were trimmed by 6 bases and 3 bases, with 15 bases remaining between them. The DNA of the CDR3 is TGTGCCAGCAGCTTAACAGGGTATAACTACGAGCAGTACTTC. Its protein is CASSLTGYNYEQYF.

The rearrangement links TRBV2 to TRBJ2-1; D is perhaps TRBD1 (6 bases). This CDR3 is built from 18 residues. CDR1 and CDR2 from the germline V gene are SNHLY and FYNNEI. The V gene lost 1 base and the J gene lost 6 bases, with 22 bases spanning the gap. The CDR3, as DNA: TGTGCCAGCAGTGAAGACGAAATTGGGGACATGCGGGCCAATGAGCAGTTCTTC. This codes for CASSEDEIGDMRANEQFF.

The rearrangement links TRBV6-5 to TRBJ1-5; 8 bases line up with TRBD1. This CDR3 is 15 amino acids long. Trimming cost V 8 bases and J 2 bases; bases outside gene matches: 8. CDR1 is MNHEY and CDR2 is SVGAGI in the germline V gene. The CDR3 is CASGTGVFGNQPQHF. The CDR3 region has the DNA TGTGCCAGCGGGACAGGAGTTTTCGGCAATCAGCCCCAGCATTTT.

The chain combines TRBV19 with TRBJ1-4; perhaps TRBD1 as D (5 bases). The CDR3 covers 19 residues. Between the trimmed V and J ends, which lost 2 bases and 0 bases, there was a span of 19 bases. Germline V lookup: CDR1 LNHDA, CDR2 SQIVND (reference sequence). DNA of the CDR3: TGTGCCAGTAGTATACTTTCAGGGTTTGGTCGTGCAACTAATGAAAAACTGTTTTTT. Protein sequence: CASSILSGFGRATNEKLFF.

CDR3 protein: CASSIANHNYGYTF. The CDR3 DNA sequence: TGTGCCAGTAGTATTGCGAACCATAACTATGGCTACACCTTC. The chain joins TRBV19 to TRBJ1-2; no reliable D call. This CDR3 spans 14 amino acids. V lost 3 bases, J lost 1 base, and 9 bases lay in between. Germline values: CDR1 LNHDA, CDR2 SQIVND (reference sequence).

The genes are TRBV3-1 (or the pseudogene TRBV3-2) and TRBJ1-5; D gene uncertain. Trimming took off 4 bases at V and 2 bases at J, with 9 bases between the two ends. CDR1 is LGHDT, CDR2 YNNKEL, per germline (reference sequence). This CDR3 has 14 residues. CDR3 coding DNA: TGTGCCAGCAGCCCTGCGGAGCGCAATCAGCCCCAGCATTTT. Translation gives CASSPAERNQPQHF.

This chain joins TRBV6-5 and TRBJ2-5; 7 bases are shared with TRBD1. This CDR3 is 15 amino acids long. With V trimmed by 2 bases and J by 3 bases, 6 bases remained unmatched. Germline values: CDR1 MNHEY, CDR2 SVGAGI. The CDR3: CASSYLGQKKETQYF. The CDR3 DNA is TGTGCCAGCAGTTACCTGGGACAGAAAAAAGAGACCCAGTACTTC.

As DNA, the CDR3 is TGCGCCAGCAGCTTTCTACAGGGGTTTACTGGAAACACCATATATTTT. It encodes CASSFLQGFTGNTIYF. The rearrangement links TRBV5-1 to TRBJ1-3; 7 nucleotides line up with TRBD1. Germline loops: CDR1 SGHRS, CDR2 YFSETQ. This CDR3 comprises 16 residues. V was clipped by 2 bases and J by 2 bases; unmatched bases: 7.

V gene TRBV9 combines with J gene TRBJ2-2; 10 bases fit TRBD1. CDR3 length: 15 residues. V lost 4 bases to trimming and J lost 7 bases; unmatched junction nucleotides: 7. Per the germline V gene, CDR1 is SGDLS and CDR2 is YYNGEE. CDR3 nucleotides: TGTGCCAGCAGCAGCCGGGACAGGGGTAACGGGGAGCTGTTTTTT. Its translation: CASSSRDRGNGELFF.

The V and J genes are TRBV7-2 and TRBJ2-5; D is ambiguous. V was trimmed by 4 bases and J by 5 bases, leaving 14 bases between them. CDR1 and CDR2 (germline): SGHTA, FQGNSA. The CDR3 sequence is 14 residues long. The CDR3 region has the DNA TGTGCCAGCAGCTCCGGTGGCCTCGGGGAGACCCAGTACTTC. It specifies CASSSGGLGETQYF.

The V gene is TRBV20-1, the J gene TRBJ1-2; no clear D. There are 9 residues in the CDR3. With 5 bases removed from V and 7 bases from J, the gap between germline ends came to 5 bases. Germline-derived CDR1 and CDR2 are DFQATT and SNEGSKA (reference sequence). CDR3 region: CSAAVGYTF. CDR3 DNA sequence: TGCAGTGCTGCGGTTGGCTACACCTTC.